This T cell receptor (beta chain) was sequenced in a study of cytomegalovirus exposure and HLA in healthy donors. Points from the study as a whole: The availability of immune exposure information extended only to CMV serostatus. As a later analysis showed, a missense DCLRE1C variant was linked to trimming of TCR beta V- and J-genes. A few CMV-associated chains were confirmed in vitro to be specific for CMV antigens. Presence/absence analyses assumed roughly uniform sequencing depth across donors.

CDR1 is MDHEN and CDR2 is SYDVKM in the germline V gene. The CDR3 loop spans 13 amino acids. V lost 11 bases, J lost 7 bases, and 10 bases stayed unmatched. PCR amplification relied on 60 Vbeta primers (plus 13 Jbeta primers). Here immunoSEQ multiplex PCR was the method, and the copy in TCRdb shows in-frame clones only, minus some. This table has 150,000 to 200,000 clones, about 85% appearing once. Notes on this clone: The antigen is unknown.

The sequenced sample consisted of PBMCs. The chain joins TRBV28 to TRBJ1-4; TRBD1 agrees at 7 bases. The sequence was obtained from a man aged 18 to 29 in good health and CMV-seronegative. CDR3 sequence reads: CAVFQGGGEKLFF. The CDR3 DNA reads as TGTGCCGTTTTTCAGGGGGGTGGTGAAAAACTGTTTTTT.